The clone carrying this T cell receptor beta chain was seen ten or more times. CDR1 and CDR2 from the germline V gene are SGHTA and FQGTGA. The CDR3 runs to 15 residues. Losses at the gene ends were 5 bases for V and 2 bases for J; bases not matched to a gene: 4. Per the authors' pipeline: Amplification with reference gene primers provided the estimates of nucleated cell counts. Profiled with immunoSEQ multiplex PCR; TCRdb holds only in-frame clones, not every one. The DNA gave D and trimming, while V, J and clone size come from that table. This sample has some 200,000 clones, with around 85% found just once. This specimen comes from a study of blood T cell repertoires in COVID-19. The wider study: Recovered status in Cohort 3 required two negative PCRs, clearance, or symptom resolution. The cDNA or gDNA used as material had been derived from T cells, B-cell-depleted T cells, or PBMCs.

The genes are TRBV7-3 and TRBJ1-1, with 11 positions matching TRBD1. The sequenced sample was PBMCs or T cells enriched from blood (not recorded which). The source is a woman aged 45-65 years in a cohort exposed to, infected with or recovered from COVID-19 (not recorded which). The CDR3 sequence: CASSAGTGGNTEAFF. CDR3 DNA sequence: TGTGCCAGCAGCGCCGGGACAGGGGGAAACACTGAAGCTTTCTTT.